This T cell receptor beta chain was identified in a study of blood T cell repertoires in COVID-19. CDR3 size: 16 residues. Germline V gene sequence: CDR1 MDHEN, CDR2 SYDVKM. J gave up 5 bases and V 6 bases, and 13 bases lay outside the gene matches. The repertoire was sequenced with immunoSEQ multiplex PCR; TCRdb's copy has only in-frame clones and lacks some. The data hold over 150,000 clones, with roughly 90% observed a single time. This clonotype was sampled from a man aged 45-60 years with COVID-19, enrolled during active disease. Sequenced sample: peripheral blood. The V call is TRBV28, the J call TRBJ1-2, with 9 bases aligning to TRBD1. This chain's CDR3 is CASRKQGAGLRYGYTF. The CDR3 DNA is TGTGCCAGCAGAAAACAGGGGGCGGGTTTACGGTATGGCTACACCTTC.